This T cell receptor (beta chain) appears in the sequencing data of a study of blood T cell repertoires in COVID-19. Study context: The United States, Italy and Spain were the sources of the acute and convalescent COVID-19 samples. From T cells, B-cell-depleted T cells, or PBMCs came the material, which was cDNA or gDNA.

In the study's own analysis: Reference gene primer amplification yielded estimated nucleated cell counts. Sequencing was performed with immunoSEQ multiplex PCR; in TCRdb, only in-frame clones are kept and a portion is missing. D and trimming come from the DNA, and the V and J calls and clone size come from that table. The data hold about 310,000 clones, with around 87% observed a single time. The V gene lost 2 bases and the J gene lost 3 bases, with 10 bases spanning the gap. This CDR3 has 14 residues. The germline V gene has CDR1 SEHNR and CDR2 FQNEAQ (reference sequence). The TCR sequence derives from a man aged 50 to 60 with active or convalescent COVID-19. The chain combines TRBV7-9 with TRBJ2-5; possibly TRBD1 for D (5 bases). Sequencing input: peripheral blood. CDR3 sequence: CASSLWGREETQYF. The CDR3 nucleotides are TGTGCCAGCAGCTTATGGGGCAGGGAAGAGACCCAGTACTTC.